The source of this T cell receptor (beta chain) is a study of STAT5B mutations in CD4+ large granular lymphocyte leukemia. Turning to this clone: No antigen is known for it.

The assay was immunoSEQ multiplex PCR, and TCRdb's table has in-frame clones only and misses some. The data show 31,000 or so clones, with 85% to 90% seen just once and about 0.41% held by the top ten. Control samples were healthy donors' buffy coats. Study-level points and caveats: Without HLA matching, higher CD4+ than CD8+ T-LGLL clonality could reflect small sample size. Without putative leukemic clones, patient CD4-sorted repertoires remained more clonal than healthy CD4+ repertoires. TRBV06-family usage was enriched in top patient clones (8/27) versus controls (2/35).

V lost 0 bases to trimming and J lost 3 bases, with 8 bases between them. The germline CDR1 and CDR2 sequences are SGHNT and YYREEE (reference sequence). This CDR3 contains 14 residues. This chain links TRBV5-4 with TRBJ2-3, with no clear D. The sample comprised CD4+ T cells from blood buffy coats. The receptor's source is a human donor in good health. The CDR3 protein is CASSLADRTDTQYF. CDR3 bases: TGTGCCAGCAGCTTGGCCGATCGAACAGATACGCAGTATTTT.